These T cell receptor beta chains were read from a single sample in a study of blood T cells in healthy people across ages. TCRdb reprocessed the 5' RACE reads via MiXCR and lists one record per CDR3 protein. The table includes about 570,000 distinct CDR3 sequences, over 25% detected once. These data were also reused for a study on T cells of mothers and their children.

Source material: blood. These receptors were obtained from a boy aged 2-9 years in good health. CDR3s include the opening cysteine and the closing phenylalanine or tryptophan. A D gene is named only where the DNA matches it firmly. For some rows the clone size is stated as once, few or many, or as a class when expanded; others skip it.

clone_size d_call j_call v_call cdr3_aa cdr3_nt
. . TRBJ2-7 TRBV15 CATSRDLRRSSYEQYF TGTGCCACCAGCAGAGATCTGCGAAGGAGCTCCTACGAGCAGTACTTC
many . TRBJ2-7 TRBV12-3/TRBV12-4 CASSPGFGIPYEQYF TGTGCCAGCAGTCCCGGGTTCGGTATCCCTTACGAGCAGTACTTC
. . TRBJ2-7 TRBV12-3/TRBV12-4 CASSAPWNYEQYF TGTGCCAGCAGCGCTCCATGGAACTACGAGCAGTACTTC
once TRBD2 TRBJ2-5 TRBV5-1 CASSPGGVTQETQYF TGCGCCAGCAGCCCCGGGGGGGTAACCCAAGAGACCCAGTACTTC
. . TRBJ2-5 TRBV12-3/TRBV12-4 CASSPGRGRIVREQYF TGTGCCAGCAGTCCTGGGAGGGGGCGCATAGTTAGGGAGCAGTACTTC
. TRBD2 TRBJ2-2 TRBV5-5 CASSRLAGANTGELFF TGTGCCAGCAGCCGACTAGCGGGAGCAAACACCGGGGAGCTGTTTTTT
few TRBD1 TRBJ1-1 TRBV27 CASSLQGAAEAFF TGTGCCAGCAGTTTACAGGGGGCGGCTGAAGCTTTCTTT
. . TRBJ2-6 TRBV13 CASTGDTVNSGANVLTF TGTGCCAGCACCGGGGACACCGTGAACTCTGGGGCCAACGTCCTGACTTTC
. . TRBJ2-7 TRBV5-1 CASSLDTGSDEQYF TGCGCCAGCAGCTTAGACACAGGGAGTGACGAGCAGTACTTC
few TRBD1 TRBJ1-2 TRBV15 CATSRAGTGPTF TGTGCCACCAGCAGGGCCGGGACAGGGCCCACCTTC
. TRBD2 TRBJ2-2 TRBV11-2 CASSLVGTSAGELFF TGTGCCAGCAGCTTAGTGGGGACTAGCGCCGGGGAGCTGTTTTTT
. TRBD2 TRBJ2-5 TRBV15 CATSPELSGRVEQETQYF TGTGCCACCAGCCCCGAGTTAAGCGGGAGGGTGGAGCAAGAGACCCAGTACTTC
. . TRBJ2-1 TRBV5-1 CASSFGGSAYNEQFF TGCGCCAGCAGCTTTGGGGGATCCGCCTACAATGAGCAGTTCTTC
few TRBD1 TRBJ2-1 TRBV10-3 CAISLQGSYNEQFF TGTGCCATCAGTCTACAGGGGTCCTACAATGAGCAGTTCTTC
. TRBD2 TRBJ2-7 TRBV5-1 CASSTSGVSYEQYF TGCGCCAGCAGCACCAGCGGGGTCTCCTACGAGCAGTACTTC
few . TRBJ1-4 TRBV7-9 CAGRFYGEKLFF TGTGCCGGACGTTTCTACGGTGAAAAACTGTTTTTT
. . TRBJ2-5 TRBV12-3/TRBV12-4 CASSTDGVGGQYF TGTGCCAGCAGTACCGATGGGGTCGGGGGCCAGTACTTC
. TRBD1 TRBJ1-1 TRBV7-2 CASNQGARNTEAFF TGTGCCAGCAACCAGGGGGCTAGGAACACTGAAGCTTTCTTT
. . TRBJ2-7 TRBV27 CASSHGVRYEQYF TGTGCCAGCAGCCACGGGGTCCGCTACGAGCAGTACTTC
. TRBD1 TRBJ2-2 TRBV2 CASSPRTGANTGELFF TGTGCCAGCAGCCCCCGGACAGGGGCGAACACCGGGGAGCTGTTTTTT
few TRBD1 TRBJ2-5 TRBV12-3/TRBV12-4 CASADRVETQYF TGTGCCAGCGCCGACAGGGTAGAGACCCAGTACTTC
. . TRBJ1-2 TRBV7-3 CASSLEAGVGYTF TGTGCCAGCAGCTTAGAGGCTGGGGTCGGCTACACCTTC
few TRBD1 TRBJ1-2 TRBV12-3/TRBV12-4 CASSFGRGTGYTF TGTGCCAGCAGTTTCGGCAGGGGGACTGGCTACACCTTC
. . TRBJ2-2 TRBV4-3 CASSQVRGSNTGELFF TGCGCCAGCAGCCAAGTGCGGGGATCGAACACCGGGGAGCTGTTTTTT
. . TRBJ2-5 TRBV15 CATSVAHTGKETQYF TGTGCCACCAGCGTCGCCCACACAGGGAAAGAGACCCAGTACTTC
few . TRBJ2-3 TRBV7-9 CASRSEADTQYF TGTGCCAGCAGGAGCGAGGCAGATACGCAGTATTTT
. . TRBJ2-6 TRBV2 CASSNLNSGANVLTF TGTGCCAGCAGTAATCTGAACTCTGGGGCCAACGTCCTGACTTTC
few . TRBJ2-3 TRBV6-5 CASRYSGPSTDTQYF TGTGCCAGCAGGTACTCCGGACCGAGCACAGATACGCAGTATTTT
. . TRBJ1-5 TRBV27 CASSSPALGRNQPQHF TGTGCCAGCAGTTCCCCCGCCTTGGGACGCAATCAGCCCCAGCATTTT
. . TRBJ1-6 TRBV28 CASSPRTPHNSPLHF TGTGCCAGCAGTCCCCGGACCCCACATAATTCACCCCTCCACTTT
few . TRBJ2-7 TRBV10-1 CARGDSSYEQYF TGCGCCAGGGGGGACTCGAGCTACGAGCAGTACTTC
few TRBD1 TRBJ1-1 TRBV10-3 CATSGGTDTEAFF TGTGCCACTTCAGGGGGCACAGACACTGAAGCTTTCTTT
few . TRBJ2-6 TRBV20-1 CSARDMGRGANVLTF TGCAGTGCTAGAGATATGGGGCGAGGGGCCAACGTCCTGACTTTC
few TRBD1 TRBJ2-4 TRBV13 CASSLGDRVKNIQYF TGTGCCAGCAGCTTAGGAGACAGGGTCAAAAACATTCAGTACTTC
. . TRBJ2-7 TRBV7-8 CASSGGLPAREQYF TGTGCCAGCAGCGGCGGACTCCCCGCACGCGAGCAGTACTTC
few . TRBJ2-7 TRBV28 CASNLDMMGYEQYF TGTGCCAGCAACCTGGACATGATGGGCTACGAGCAGTACTTC
. . TRBJ2-3 TRBV5-1 CASSFNWITDTQYF TGCGCCAGCAGCTTTAACTGGATCACAGATACGCAGTATTTT
. . TRBJ1-2 TRBV11-2 CASSLAHGRLGYTF TGTGCCAGCAGCTTAGCGCACGGGAGGCTAGGCTACACCTTC
. . TRBJ2-7 TRBV10-3 CAIRTPGQPHEQYF TGTGCCATCAGGACCCCGGGACAACCCCACGAGCAGTACTTC
. TRBD2 TRBJ2-6 TRBV6-1 CASRSYPGTSGSGANVLTF TGTGCCAGCAGATCCTATCCCGGGACTAGCGGCTCTGGGGCCAACGTCCTGACTTTC
few TRBD2 TRBJ2-7 TRBV4-2 CASSQALAGNRAYEQYF TGTGCCAGCAGCCAAGCCCTAGCGGGAAATAGGGCCTACGAGCAGTACTTC
. . TRBJ1-2 TRBV3-1 CASSQDRGGYTF TGTGCCAGCAGCCAAGACAGGGGTGGCTACACCTTC
few . TRBJ2-2 TRBV5-1 CASSSQGVGGELFF TGCGCCAGCAGCTCTCAGGGAGTTGGCGGGGAGCTGTTTTTT
once . TRBJ2-7 TRBV6-6 CASTWGPTYEQYF TGTGCCAGCACCTGGGGTCCGACCTACGAGCAGTACTTC
. . TRBJ1-2 TRBV7-2 CASRGVNYGYTF TGTGCCAGCAGGGGTGTTAACTATGGCTACACCTTC
. TRBD1 TRBJ1-1 TRBV6-2/TRBV6-3 CASSRGQEYTEAFF TGTGCCAGCAGCCGGGGACAGGAGTACACTGAAGCTTTCTTT
few TRBD1 TRBJ1-1 TRBV7-9 CASSLFQGVNTEAFF TGTGCCAGCAGCTTATTTCAGGGGGTGAACACTGAAGCTTTCTTT
few . TRBJ2-5 TRBV7-3 CASSLSGIGGETQYF TGTGCCAGCAGCTTAAGCGGGATAGGTGGCGAGACCCAGTACTTC
. . TRBJ1-2 TRBV20-1 CSARRTEDSGYTF TGCAGTGCTCGCAGGACGGAGGATTCCGGCTACACCTTC
. TRBD2 TRBJ2-3 TRBV9 CASSVGTAGATDTQYF TGTGCCAGCAGCGTAGGTACAGCGGGGGCTACAGATACGCAGTATTTT
. TRBD2 TRBJ2-1 TRBV6-2/TRBV6-3 CASSYPQRDPYNEQFF TGTGCCAGCAGTTACCCGCAGCGGGACCCCTACAATGAGCAGTTCTTC
. . TRBJ1-2 TRBV24-1 CATSDSRMDGYTF TGTGCCACCAGTGATTCCCGCATGGATGGCTACACCTTC
. TRBD2 TRBJ2-3 TRBV12-3/TRBV12-4 CASARGLAGFKDTQYF TGTGCCAGCGCACGCGGTCTAGCGGGATTTAAAGATACGCAGTATTTT
. . TRBJ1-1 TRBV20-1 CSAMSPGGSNTEAFF TGCAGTGCAATGAGCCCGGGGGGATCGAACACTGAAGCTTTCTTT
. . TRBJ1-4 TRBV5-1 CASSLPGPPSREKLFF TGCGCCAGCAGCTTACCGGGACCCCCAAGTCGGGAAAAACTGTTTTTT
. TRBD2 TRBJ2-1 TRBV9 CASSATGLGFNEQFF TGTGCCAGCAGCGCAACGGGACTAGGGTTCAATGAGCAGTTCTTC
. . TRBJ2-2 TRBV7-9 CASSGRAGELFF TGTGCCAGCAGCGGCAGGGCCGGGGAGCTGTTTTTT
few . TRBJ2-6 TRBV7-8 CASSLAKGGVPSGANVLTF TGTGCCAGCAGCTTAGCCAAAGGGGGGGTCCCCTCTGGGGCCAACGTCCTGACTTTC
once . TRBJ1-3 TRBV6-6 CACRTTALSGNTIYF TGTGCCTGCAGAACAACCGCTCTCTCTGGAAACACCATATATTTT